A selection of T cell receptor beta chains follows, all from one sample in a study of blood T cell repertoires in COVID-19. Using immunoSEQ multiplex PCR, the repertoire was profiled, and TCRdb retains in-frame clones only, with some absent. Of about 310,000 clones in the sample, 90% were seen once. The sample comprised peripheral blood. The receptors shown here come from a woman aged 30 to 39 with COVID-19, enrolled during active disease. CDR3s include the opening cysteine and the closing phenylalanine or tryptophan. The D gene is left open where the match is weak. The size field is filled for only some rows; it gives once, few, many or a size class.

V gene: TRBV5-4; clone size: -; D gene: -; J gene: TRBJ1-2; CDR3 protein: CASSPTENYGYTF; CDR3 DNA: TGTGCCAGCAGCCCAACAGAGAATTATGGCTACACCTTC
V gene: TRBV19; clone size: -; D gene: -; J gene: TRBJ1-2; CDR3 protein: CASSPVGIINYGYTF; CDR3 DNA: TGTGCCAGCTCCCCGGTCGGGATAATTAACTATGGCTACACCTTC
V gene: TRBV5-1; clone size: -; D gene: -; J gene: TRBJ1-1; CDR3 protein: CASSLGLMNTEAFF; CDR3 DNA: TGCGCCAGCAGCTTGGGACTGATGAACACTGAAGCTTTCTTT
V gene: TRBV5-4; clone size: -; D gene: -; J gene: TRBJ1-2; CDR3 protein: CASSLASAGIYGYTF; CDR3 DNA: TGTGCCAGCAGCTTGGCCTCGGCAGGAATCTATGGCTACACCTTC
V gene: TRBV29-1; clone size: -; D gene: -; J gene: TRBJ2-1; CDR3 protein: CSVEEGRFGEQFF; CDR3 DNA: TGCAGCGTTGAAGAGGGGCGATTTGGTGAGCAGTTCTTC
V gene: TRBV7-8; clone size: -; D gene: -; J gene: TRBJ2-5; CDR3 protein: CASSQDSTGETQYF; CDR3 DNA: TGTGCCAGCAGCCAAGACTCGACTGGGGAGACCCAGTACTTC
V gene: TRBV5-6; clone size: -; D gene: -; J gene: TRBJ2-6; CDR3 protein: CASSAPWQGANVLTF; CDR3 DNA: TGTGCCAGCAGCGCCCCCTGGCAGGGGGCCAACGTCCTGACTTTC
V gene: TRBV10-3; clone size: -; D gene: -; J gene: TRBJ1-1; CDR3 protein: CAISGGTGTEAFF; CDR3 DNA: TGTGCCATCAGCGGGGGTACGGGCACTGAAGCTTTCTTT
V gene: TRBV10-1; clone size: -; D gene: -; J gene: TRBJ2-7; CDR3 protein: CASSEAAGYEQYF; CDR3 DNA: TGCGCCAGCAGTGAGGCGGCGGGCTACGAGCAGTACTTC
V gene: TRBV5-8; clone size: -; D gene: TRBD1; J gene: TRBJ2-7; CDR3 protein: CASSLRGQDLTYEQYF; CDR3 DNA: TGTGCCAGCAGCTTGAGGGGACAGGACCTAACCTACGAGCAGTACTTC
V gene: TRBV19; clone size: -; D gene: TRBD1; J gene: TRBJ2-7; CDR3 protein: CASGTGQSLYEQYF; CDR3 DNA: TGTGCCAGTGGTACGGGACAGAGCCTATACGAGCAGTACTTC
V gene: TRBV7-8; clone size: few; D gene: TRBD1; J gene: TRBJ1-5; CDR3 protein: CASSLQDRVNQPQHF; CDR3 DNA: TGTGCCAGCAGCTTGCAGGACAGGGTCAATCAGCCCCAGCATTTT
V gene: TRBV5-1; clone size: -; D gene: TRBD2; J gene: TRBJ2-1; CDR3 protein: CASSLEASGYNEQFF; CDR3 DNA: TGCGCCAGCAGCTTGGAGGCTAGCGGATACAATGAGCAGTTCTTC
V gene: TRBV29-1; clone size: -; D gene: TRBD1; J gene: TRBJ1-1; CDR3 protein: CSVGRQGLNTEAFF; CDR3 DNA: TGCAGCGTTGGTCGACAGGGCCTGAACACTGAAGCTTTCTTT
V gene: TRBV28; clone size: -; D gene: -; J gene: TRBJ2-7; CDR3 protein: CASSFRERAREQYF; CDR3 DNA: TGTGCCAGCAGTTTCCGGGAGCGGGCTCGCGAGCAGTACTTC
V gene: TRBV6-6; clone size: once; D gene: TRBD1; J gene: TRBJ2-3; CDR3 protein: CASRSTGDSTDTQYF; CDR3 DNA: TGTGCCAGCAGATCGACAGGGGACAGCACAGATACGCAGTATTTT
V gene: TRBV11-3; clone size: once; D gene: -; J gene: TRBJ1-6; CDR3 protein: CASSLIDRDNSPLHF; CDR3 DNA: TGTGCCAGCAGCTTAATTGACAGAGATAATTCACCCCTCCACTTT
V gene: TRBV6-2/TRBV6-3; clone size: -; D gene: TRBD2; J gene: TRBJ2-1; CDR3 protein: CASSYSPRGRWANEQFF; CDR3 DNA: TGTGCCAGCAGTTACTCGCCCCGCGGGAGGTGGGCAAATGAGCAGTTCTTC
V gene: TRBV24-1; clone size: -; D gene: TRBD1; J gene: TRBJ2-3; CDR3 protein: CATSDDGTGKDTQYF; CDR3 DNA: TGTGCCACCAGTGATGACGGGACAGGGAAAGATACGCAGTATTTT
V gene: TRBV11-1; clone size: -; D gene: -; J gene: TRBJ1-5; CDR3 protein: CASSLDAGRQPQHF; CDR3 DNA: TGTGCCAGCAGCTTAGATGCAGGGCGTCAGCCCCAGCATTTT
V gene: TRBV7-9; clone size: -; D gene: -; J gene: TRBJ2-3; CDR3 protein: CASSLQGQGTQYF; CDR3 DNA: TGTGCCAGCAGCTTACAGGGTCAAGGTACGCAGTATTTT
V gene: TRBV7-9; clone size: -; D gene: -; J gene: TRBJ1-6; CDR3 protein: CASSSPGSPLHF; CDR3 DNA: TGTGCCAGCAGCTCTCCAGGTTCACCCCTCCACTTT
V gene: TRBV30; clone size: -; D gene: TRBD2; J gene: TRBJ2-7; CDR3 protein: CAWSSASGSSYEQYF; CDR3 DNA: TGTGCCTGGAGCTCGGCTAGCGGTAGCTCCTACGAGCAGTACTTC
V gene: TRBV27; clone size: -; D gene: TRBD2; J gene: TRBJ2-1; CDR3 protein: CASRKPGLSFNEQFF; CDR3 DNA: TGTGCCAGCAGAAAACCGGGACTAAGTTTCAATGAGCAGTTCTTC
V gene: TRBV30; clone size: -; D gene: -; J gene: TRBJ1-2; CDR3 protein: CAWSPSRRENYGYTF; CDR3 DNA: TGTGCCTGGAGTCCCTCTCGCCGGGAAAACTATGGCTACACCTTC
V gene: TRBV2; clone size: few; D gene: TRBD1; J gene: TRBJ1-1; CDR3 protein: CASSGDRGRNTEAFF; CDR3 DNA: TGTGCCAGCAGCGGGGACAGGGGGCGGAACACTGAAGCTTTCTTT
V gene: TRBV12-3/TRBV12-4; clone size: -; D gene: -; J gene: TRBJ2-3; CDR3 protein: CASSPGTDTQYF; CDR3 DNA: TGTGCCAGCAGTCCTGGCACAGATACGCAGTATTTT
V gene: TRBV6-1; clone size: -; D gene: TRBD1; J gene: TRBJ1-2; CDR3 protein: CASSESRDRGYTF; CDR3 DNA: TGTGCCAGCAGTGAGTCGCGGGACAGGGGTTACACCTTC
V gene: TRBV5-6; clone size: -; D gene: TRBD2; J gene: TRBJ2-7; CDR3 protein: CASSRGLAGYEQYF; CDR3 DNA: TGTGCCAGCAGCCGGGGGCTAGCGGGATACGAGCAGTACTTC
V gene: TRBV19; clone size: -; D gene: -; J gene: TRBJ1-6; CDR3 protein: CASSHDRNSLNSPLHF; CDR3 DNA: TGTGCCAGTAGTCATGACAGGAATTCTCTTAATTCACCCCTCCACTTT
V gene: TRBV6-5; clone size: -; D gene: TRBD2; J gene: TRBJ2-7; CDR3 protein: CASLIRGGSYEQYF; CDR3 DNA: TGTGCCAGTCTAATCCGGGGGGGTTCCTACGAGCAGTACTTC
V gene: TRBV4-1; clone size: -; D gene: -; J gene: TRBJ1-5; CDR3 protein: CASSQGLSSNQPQHF; CDR3 DNA: TGCGCCAGCAGCCAAGGTCTCTCTAGCAATCAGCCCCAGCATTTT
V gene: TRBV9; clone size: few; D gene: -; J gene: TRBJ1-1; CDR3 protein: CASSVDAGSEAFF; CDR3 DNA: TGTGCCAGCAGCGTAGACGCGGGGTCTGAAGCTTTCTTT
V gene: TRBV2; clone size: -; D gene: TRBD1; J gene: TRBJ1-2; CDR3 protein: CASNRDRDGYTF; CDR3 DNA: TGTGCCAGCAACAGGGACAGAGATGGCTACACCTTC
V gene: TRBV19; clone size: few; D gene: TRBD1; J gene: TRBJ1-1; CDR3 protein: CASSIPTPTGSTEAFF; CDR3 DNA: TGTGCCAGTAGTATCCCCACCCCGACAGGGTCCACTGAAGCTTTCTTT
V gene: TRBV28; clone size: -; D gene: TRBD2; J gene: TRBJ2-3; CDR3 protein: CASSTSGIRTDTQYF; CDR3 DNA: TGTGCCAGCAGTACAAGCGGGATTCGCACAGATACGCAGTATTTT
V gene: TRBV19; clone size: -; D gene: -; J gene: TRBJ1-5; CDR3 protein: CASSIGLGQPQHF; CDR3 DNA: TGTGCCAGTAGTATAGGACTGGGTCAGCCCCAGCATTTT
V gene: TRBV20-1; clone size: -; D gene: -; J gene: TRBJ1-1; CDR3 protein: CSARDQQSAFF; CDR3 DNA: TGCAGTGCTAGAGATCAACAGTCGGCTTTCTTT